Presented here are 7 T cell receptor beta chains from one specimen sequenced in a study of CD8 T cells in Susac syndrome. An input of roughly 0.5 to 1 ug of RNA was subjected to reverse transcription using random hexamers. One entry per CDR3 protein, called by TCRdb with MiXCR from the immunoSEQ multiplex PCR reads. The data show roughly 100,000 distinct CDR3 sequences, roughly 94% seen once. Sequencing was carried out using CD8+ T cells from PBMCs. The origin of the receptors is a human donor with Susac syndrome.

The gene calls are TRBV5-5 and TRBJ2-3, with D hard to call. The V and J ends lost 7 bases and 5 bases respectively, with 8 bases between them. The CDR3 consists of 11 residues. Germline CDR1 reads SGHKS; CDR2 reads YYEKEE (reference sequence). The CDR3 DNA reads TGTGCCAGCGCACTCGGAGATACGCAGTATTTT. It translates to CASALGDTQYF.

The rearrangement uses TRBV20-1 and TRBJ1-1; D is unclear. CDR1 is DFQATT, CDR2 SNEGSKA, per germline (reference sequence). The CDR3 is 14 residues long. The germline V and J ends were trimmed by 0 bases and 4 bases, with 12 bases remaining between them. CDR3 DNA sequence: TGCAGTGCTAGAGAACTGAAATCCCCCACTGAAGCTTTCTTT. It yields the protein CSARELKSPTEAFF.

In nucleotides, the CDR3 is TGTGCCAGCGGTCCCGGGACACTCATGAACACTGAAGCTTTCTTT. It encodes CASGPGTLMNTEAFF. The chain is built from TRBV13 and TRBJ1-1; possibly TRBD1 for D (6 bases). Per the germline V gene, CDR1 is PRHDT and CDR2 is FYEKMQ (reference sequence). V lost 8 bases, J lost 0 bases, and 16 bases lay in between. The CDR3 loop spans 15 amino acids.

V and J are TRBV9 and TRBJ1-1, with 7 bases matching TRBD1. CDR1 and CDR2 (germline): SGDLS, YYNGEE. Trimming cost V 4 bases and J 4 bases; bases outside gene matches: 7. CDR3 length: 14 amino acids. The CDR3 region is CASSHTGVSTEAFF. In nucleotides, the CDR3 is TGTGCCAGCAGCCATACAGGGGTGAGCACTGAAGCTTTCTTT.

The V gene is TRBV6-5, the J gene TRBJ1-1; a possible D gene is TRBD1 (6 bases). Trimming shortened V by 6 bases and J by 12 bases, and 14 bases separated the two germline ends. The CDR3 length is 11 residues. Germline CDR1 is MNHEY and CDR2 is SVGAGI. The CDR3 sequence is CASSSDRKTFF. The CDR3 bases are TGTGCCAGCAGCTCCGACAGGAAGACTTTCTTT.

The rearrangement joins TRBV6-1 to TRBJ2-7; TRBD2 might be the D (5 bases). This CDR3 is 15 amino acids long. V was trimmed by 1 base and J by 0 bases, leaving 10 bases between them. Germline loops: CDR1 MNHNS, CDR2 SASEGT. The CDR3, as DNA: TGTGCCAGCAGTGAAGAAGCGGCCAGCTCCTACGAGCAGTACTTC. Encoded protein: CASSEEAASSYEQYF.

This chain joins TRBV9 and TRBJ2-1, with unresolved D. Between the trimmed V and J ends, which lost 3 bases and 6 bases, there was a span of 7 bases. Germline CDR1 reads SGDLS; CDR2 reads YYNGEE. The CDR3 totals 12 residues. In DNA, the CDR3 is TGTGCCAGCAGCGGGCGCCTCAATGAGCAGTTCTTC. Encoded protein: CASSGRLNEQFF.